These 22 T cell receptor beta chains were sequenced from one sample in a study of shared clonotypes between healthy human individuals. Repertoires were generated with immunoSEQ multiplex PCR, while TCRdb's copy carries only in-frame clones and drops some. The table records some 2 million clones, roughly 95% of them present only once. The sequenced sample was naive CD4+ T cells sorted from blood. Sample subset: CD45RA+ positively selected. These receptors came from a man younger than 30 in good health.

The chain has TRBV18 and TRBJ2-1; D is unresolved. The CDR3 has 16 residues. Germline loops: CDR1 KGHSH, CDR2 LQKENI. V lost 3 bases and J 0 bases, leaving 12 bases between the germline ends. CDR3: CASSPGRVSSYNEQFF. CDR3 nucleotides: TGTGCCAGCTCACCCGGCCGTGTGAGCTCCTACAATGAGCAGTTCTTC.

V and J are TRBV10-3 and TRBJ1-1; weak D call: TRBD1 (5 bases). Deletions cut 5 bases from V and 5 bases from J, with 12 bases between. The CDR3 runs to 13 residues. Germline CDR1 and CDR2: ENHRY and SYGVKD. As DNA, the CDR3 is TGTGCCATCAGTCGGACACCTCTAACTGAAGCTTTCTTT. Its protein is CAISRTPLTEAFF.

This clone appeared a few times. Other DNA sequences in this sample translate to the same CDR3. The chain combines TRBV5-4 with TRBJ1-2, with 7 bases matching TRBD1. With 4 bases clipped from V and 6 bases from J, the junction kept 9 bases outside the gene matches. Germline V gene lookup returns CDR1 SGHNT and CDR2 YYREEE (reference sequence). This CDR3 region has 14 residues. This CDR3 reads CASSRSDRRHGYTF. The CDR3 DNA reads TGTGCCAGCAGCCGATCGGACAGGAGGCATGGCTACACCTTC.

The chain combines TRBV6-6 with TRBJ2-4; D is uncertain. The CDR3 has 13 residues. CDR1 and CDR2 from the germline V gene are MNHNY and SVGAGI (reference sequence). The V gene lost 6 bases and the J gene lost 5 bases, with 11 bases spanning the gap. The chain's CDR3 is CASSPSGENIQYF. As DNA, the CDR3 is TGTGCCAGCAGCCCCTCTGGGGAAAACATTCAGTACTTC.

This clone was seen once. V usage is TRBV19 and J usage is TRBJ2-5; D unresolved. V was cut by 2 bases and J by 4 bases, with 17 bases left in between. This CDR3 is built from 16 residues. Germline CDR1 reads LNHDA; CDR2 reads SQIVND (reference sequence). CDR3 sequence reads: CASSISSANALETQYF. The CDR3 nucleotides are TGTGCCAGTAGTATAAGTTCAGCCAACGCCCTAGAGACCCAGTACTTC.

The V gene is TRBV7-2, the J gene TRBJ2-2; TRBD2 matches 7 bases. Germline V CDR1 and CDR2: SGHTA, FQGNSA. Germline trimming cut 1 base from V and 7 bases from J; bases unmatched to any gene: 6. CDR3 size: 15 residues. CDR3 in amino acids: CASSLERAGLGELFF. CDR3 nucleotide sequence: TGTGCCAGCAGCTTAGAGCGAGCGGGGCTCGGGGAGCTGTTTTTT.

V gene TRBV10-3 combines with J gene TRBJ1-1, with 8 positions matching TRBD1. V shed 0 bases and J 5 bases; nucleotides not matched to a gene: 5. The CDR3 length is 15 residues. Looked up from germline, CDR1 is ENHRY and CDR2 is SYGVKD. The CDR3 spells CAISESPGGRTEAFF. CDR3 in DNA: TGTGCCATCAGTGAGTCGCCAGGGGGCAGGACTGAAGCTTTCTTT.

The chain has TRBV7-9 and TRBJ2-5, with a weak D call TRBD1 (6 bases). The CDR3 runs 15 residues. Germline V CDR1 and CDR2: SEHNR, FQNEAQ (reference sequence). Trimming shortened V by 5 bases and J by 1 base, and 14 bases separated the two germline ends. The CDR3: CASSPSQGFQETQYF. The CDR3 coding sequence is TGTGCCAGCAGCCCCTCACAGGGCTTCCAAGAGACCCAGTACTTC.

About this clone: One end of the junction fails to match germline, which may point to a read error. The CDR3 bases are TGTGCCAGCAGTCTAACTATCCACCGCCGGGTTTTTTTC. Protein sequence: CASSLTIHRRVFF. This chain joins TRBV28 and TRBJ2-7; D remains unclear. This CDR3 comprises 13 residues. Germline CDR1 reads MDHEN; CDR2 reads SYDVKM.

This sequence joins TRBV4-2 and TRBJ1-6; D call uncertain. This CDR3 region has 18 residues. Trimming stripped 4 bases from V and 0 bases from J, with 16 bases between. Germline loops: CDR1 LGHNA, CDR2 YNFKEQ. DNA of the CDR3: TGTGCCAGCAGCCCGAACCCCTCGATGGCCTCCTATAATTCACCCCTCCACTTT. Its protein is CASSPNPSMASYNSPLHF.

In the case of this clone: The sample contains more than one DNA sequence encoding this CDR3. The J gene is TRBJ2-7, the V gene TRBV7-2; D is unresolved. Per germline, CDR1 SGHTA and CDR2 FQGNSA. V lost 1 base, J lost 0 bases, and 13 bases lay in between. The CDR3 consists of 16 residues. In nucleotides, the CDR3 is TGTGCCAGCAGCTTAGACGGCGGCCTTAGCTCCTACGAGCAGTACTTC. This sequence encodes CASSLDGGLSSYEQYF.

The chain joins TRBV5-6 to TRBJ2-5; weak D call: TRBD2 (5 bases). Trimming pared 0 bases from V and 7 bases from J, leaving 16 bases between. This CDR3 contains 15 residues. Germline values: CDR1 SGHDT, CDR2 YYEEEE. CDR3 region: CASSLAAGLSATQYF. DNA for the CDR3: TGTGCCAGCAGCTTGGCGGCGGGCCTAAGTGCGACCCAGTACTTC.

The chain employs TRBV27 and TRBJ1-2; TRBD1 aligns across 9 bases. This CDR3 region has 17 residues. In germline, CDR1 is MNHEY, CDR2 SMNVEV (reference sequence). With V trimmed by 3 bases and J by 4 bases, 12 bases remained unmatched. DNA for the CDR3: TGTGCCAGCAGTTTCCGGGGTTCGGGACAGGGCCCCTATGGCTACACCTTC. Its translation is CASSFRGSGQGPYGYTF.

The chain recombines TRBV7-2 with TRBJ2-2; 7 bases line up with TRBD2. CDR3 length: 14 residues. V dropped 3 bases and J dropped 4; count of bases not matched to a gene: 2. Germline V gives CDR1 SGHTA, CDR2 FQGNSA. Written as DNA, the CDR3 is TGTGCCAGCAGCTTTAGCGGGCTCACCGGGGAGCTGTTTTTT. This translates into CASSFSGLTGELFF.

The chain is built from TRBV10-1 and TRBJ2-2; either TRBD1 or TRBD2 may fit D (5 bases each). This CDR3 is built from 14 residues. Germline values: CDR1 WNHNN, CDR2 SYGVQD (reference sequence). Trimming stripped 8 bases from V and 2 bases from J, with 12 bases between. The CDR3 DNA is TGCGCCAGCCGCAGGGAGTTTAACACCGGGGAGCTGTTTTTT. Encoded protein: CASRREFNTGELFF.

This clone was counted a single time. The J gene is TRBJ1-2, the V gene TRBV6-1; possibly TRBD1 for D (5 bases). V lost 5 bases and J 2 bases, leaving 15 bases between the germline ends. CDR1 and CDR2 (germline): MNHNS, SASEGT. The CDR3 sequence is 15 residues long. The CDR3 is CASSRPTSGNYGYTF. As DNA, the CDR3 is TGTGCCAGCAGTCGTCCAACGTCAGGGAACTATGGCTACACCTTC.

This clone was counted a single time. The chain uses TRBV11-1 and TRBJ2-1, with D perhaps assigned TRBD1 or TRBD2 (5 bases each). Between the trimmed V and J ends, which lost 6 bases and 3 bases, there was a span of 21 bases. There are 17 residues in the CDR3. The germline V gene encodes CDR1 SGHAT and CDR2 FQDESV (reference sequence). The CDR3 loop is CASRQSRDPNIYNEQFF. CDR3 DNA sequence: TGTGCCAGCAGGCAAAGCCGGGACCCCAATATCTACAATGAGCAGTTCTTC.

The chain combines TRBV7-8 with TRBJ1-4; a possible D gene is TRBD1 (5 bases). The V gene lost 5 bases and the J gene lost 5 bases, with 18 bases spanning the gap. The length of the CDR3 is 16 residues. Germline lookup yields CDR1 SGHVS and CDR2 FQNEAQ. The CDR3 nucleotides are TGTGCCAGCAGCCCCCTTGACGGGACTGTGAATGAAAAACTGTTTTTT. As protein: CASSPLDGTVNEKLFF.

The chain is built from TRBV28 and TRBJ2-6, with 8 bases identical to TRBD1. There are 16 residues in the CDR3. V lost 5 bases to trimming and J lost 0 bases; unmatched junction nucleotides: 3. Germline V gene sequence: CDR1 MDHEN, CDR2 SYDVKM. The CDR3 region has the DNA TGTGCCAGCAGTCCGGGACAGGCCTCTGGGGCCAACGTCCTGACTTTC. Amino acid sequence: CASSPGQASGANVLTF.

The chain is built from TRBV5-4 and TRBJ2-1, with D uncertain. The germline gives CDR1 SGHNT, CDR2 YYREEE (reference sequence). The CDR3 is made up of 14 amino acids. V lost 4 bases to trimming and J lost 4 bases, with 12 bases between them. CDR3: CASSLPQRYNEQFF. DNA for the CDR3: TGTGCCAGCAGCCTTCCCCAGCGTTACAATGAGCAGTTCTTC.

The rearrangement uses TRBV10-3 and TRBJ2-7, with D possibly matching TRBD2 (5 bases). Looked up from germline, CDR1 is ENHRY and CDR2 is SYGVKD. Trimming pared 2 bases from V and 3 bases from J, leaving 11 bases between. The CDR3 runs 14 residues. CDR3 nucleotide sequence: TGTGCCATCAGTGAGAACCCCGACTACTACGAGCAGTACTTC. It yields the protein CAISENPDYYEQYF.

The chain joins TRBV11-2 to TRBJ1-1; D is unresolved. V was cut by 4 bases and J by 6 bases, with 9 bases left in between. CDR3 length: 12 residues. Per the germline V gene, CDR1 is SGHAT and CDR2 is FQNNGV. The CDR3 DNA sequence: TGTGCCAGCAGCTCGGGAAAACCTGAAGCTTTCTTT. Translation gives CASSSGKPEAFF.